This T cell receptor beta chain originates from a study of T cells of healthy individuals. Germline V CDR1 and CDR2: SGHTA, FQGNSA. V dropped 1 base and J dropped 4 bases, with 10 bases sitting between them. The CDR3 consists of 14 residues. MiXCR, run by TCRdb on the 5' RACE reads, gives a single entry per CDR3 protein. This table has nearly 100,000 distinct CDR3 sequences, around 17% appearing once. At least ten counts were recorded for this clonotype. The gene calls are TRBV7-2 and TRBJ1-1; D is perhaps TRBD1 (5 bases). This clonotype was sampled from a human donor in good health. CDR3 sequence: CASSLVGVGTEAFF. The CDR3, as DNA: TGTGCCAGCAGCTTAGTAGGGGTCGGCACTGAAGCTTTCTTT.